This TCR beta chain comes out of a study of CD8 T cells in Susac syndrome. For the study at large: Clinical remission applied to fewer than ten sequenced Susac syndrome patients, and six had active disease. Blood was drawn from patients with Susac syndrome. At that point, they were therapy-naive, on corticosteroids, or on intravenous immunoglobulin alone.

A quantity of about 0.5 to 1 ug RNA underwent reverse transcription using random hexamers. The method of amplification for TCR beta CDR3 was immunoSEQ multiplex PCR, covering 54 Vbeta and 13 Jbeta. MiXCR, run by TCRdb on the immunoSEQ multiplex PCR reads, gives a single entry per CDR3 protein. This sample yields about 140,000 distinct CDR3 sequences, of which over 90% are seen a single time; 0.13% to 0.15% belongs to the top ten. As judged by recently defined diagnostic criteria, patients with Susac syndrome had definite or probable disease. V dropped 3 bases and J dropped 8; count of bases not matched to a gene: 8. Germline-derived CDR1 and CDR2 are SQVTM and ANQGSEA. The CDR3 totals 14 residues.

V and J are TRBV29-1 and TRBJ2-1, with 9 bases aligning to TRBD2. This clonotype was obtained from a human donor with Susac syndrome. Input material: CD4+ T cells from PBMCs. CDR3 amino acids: CSVDALAGRDEQFF. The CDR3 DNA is TGCAGCGTTGACGCGCTAGCGGGAAGGGATGAGCAGTTCTTC.